A single sample is the source of the 14 T cell receptor beta chains below, sequenced in a study of T cells after yellow fever vaccination. TCRdb ran MiXCR on the 5' RACE reads and lists one entry per CDR3 protein. The data contain some 500,000 distinct CDR3 sequences, approximately 15% of them singletons. This specimen was PBMCs, taken on the day of the yellow fever booster vaccination. These receptors came from a young man who received the YFV17D yellow fever vaccine.

Ten or more counts support this clonotype. V usage is TRBV6-4 and J usage is TRBJ2-3; no definite D call. V lost 4 bases to trimming and J lost 0 bases, with 5 bases between them. In germline, CDR1 is MRHNA, CDR2 SNTAGT. This CDR3 is built from 13 residues. CDR3 in amino acids: CASSGHSTDTQYF. The CDR3 DNA follows: TGTGCCAGCAGTGGACATAGCACAGATACGCAGTATTTT.

At least ten counts were recorded for this clonotype. This rearrangement joins TRBV6-2 or TRBV6-3 to TRBJ1-5; maybe TRBD1 (5 bases). The CDR3 consists of 12 residues. Between the trimmed V and J ends, which lost 2 bases and 7 bases, there was a span of 6 bases. Germline V gene data show CDR1 as MNHEY and CDR2 as SVGEGT. CDR3 nucleotide sequence: TGTGCCAGCAGTTACCCAGGGCAGCCCCAGCATTTT. Translating it yields CASSYPGQPQHF.

This clonotype occurred a few times. The V and J genes are TRBV9 and TRBJ2-1, with a weak D call TRBD2 (6 bases). The CDR3 sequence is 16 residues long. Germline lookup yields CDR1 SGDLS and CDR2 YYNGEE. V shed 4 bases and J shed 8 bases, with 22 bases lying between them. The CDR3 spells CASSSYNRDLGHEQFF. CDR3 nucleotides: TGTGCCAGCAGCTCGTATAACCGGGACTTGGGGCATGAGCAGTTCTTC.

V gene TRBV28 combines with J gene TRBJ2-7; TRBD1 matches at 8 bases. Losses at the gene ends were 4 bases for V and 3 bases for J; bases not matched to a gene: 8. From germline, CDR1 is MDHEN and CDR2 SYDVKM. The CDR3 length is 15 residues. Here the CDR3 reads CASSSPSGTGYEQYF. The CDR3 bases are TGTGCCAGCAGTTCACCCTCCGGGACAGGCTACGAGCAGTACTTC.

The rearrangement joins TRBV7-2 to TRBJ2-3, with D possibly matching TRBD2 (5 bases). There are 15 residues in the CDR3. The germline CDR1 and CDR2 sequences are SGHTA and FQGNSA. V was shortened by 2 bases and J by 6 bases, with 15 bases between the two germline ends. The CDR3 here is CASSLLGLAVDTQYF. DNA of the CDR3: TGTGCCAGCAGCTTATTAGGGCTAGCTGTGGATACGCAGTATTTT.

This clonotype has more than one count but fewer than ten. The chain combines TRBV7-9 with TRBJ2-3; no firm D call. CDR3 length: 14 amino acids. Trimming removed 1 base at V and 3 bases at J, with 8 bases between. Per germline, CDR1 SEHNR and CDR2 FQNEAQ (reference sequence). The CDR3 is CASSLVQITDTQYF. CDR3 DNA sequence: TGTGCCAGCAGCTTAGTACAGATAACAGATACGCAGTATTTT. Filled out from reference TRBV7-9 and TRBJ2-3, the complete variable domain reads DTGVSQNPRHKITKRGQNVTFRCDPISEHNRLYWYRQTLGQGPEFLTYFQNEAQLEKSRLLSDRFSAERPKGSFSTLEIQRTEQGDSAMYLCASSLVQITDTQYFGPGTRLTVL.

The J gene is TRBJ1-2, the V gene TRBV30; 9 nucleotides agree with TRBD1. The V and J ends lost 3 bases and 3 bases, in that order; junction bases with no gene match: 8. CDR1 and CDR2 from the germline V gene are GTSNPN and SVGIG (reference sequence). The CDR3 contains 15 residues. This CDR3 is CAWSRGTGNDYGYTF. CDR3 bases: TGTGCCTGGAGCCGTGGGACAGGGAATGACTATGGCTACACCTTC. Full variable domain (outside the CDR3, taken from reference TRBV30 and TRBJ1-2): SQTIHQWPATLVQPVGSPLSLECTVEGTSNPNLYWYRQAAGRGLQLLFYSVGIGQISSEVPQNLSASRPQDRQFILSSKKLLLSDSGFYLCAWSRGTGNDYGYTFGSGTRLTVV.

The CDR3 sequence is CASSLDGARPEKLFF. The CDR3 DNA follows: TGTGCCAGCAGCTTAGATGGGGCGCGGCCGGAAAAACTGTTTTTT. This sequence joins TRBV7-2 and TRBJ1-4, with D possibly TRBD1 on 5 matching bases. CDR3 size: 15 residues. The germline gives CDR1 SGHTA, CDR2 FQGNSA. The ends were cut back, 1 base at V and 8 bases at J, with 14 bases in the middle.

There are many counts of this clonotype. The rearrangement joins TRBV28 to TRBJ1-5, with TRBD1 as a possible D gene (5 bases). The CDR3 loop spans 14 amino acids. Trimming pared 3 bases from V and 3 bases from J, leaving 9 bases between. CDR1 MDHEN and CDR2 SYDVKM come from the germline V gene. CDR3 in amino acids: CASSFGGDNQPQHF. The CDR3, as DNA: TGTGCCAGCAGTTTCGGGGGGGACAATCAGCCCCAGCATTTT.

This clonotype appeared many times. The chain employs TRBV18 and TRBJ2-1, with D possibly called TRBD1 or TRBD2 (5 bases each). This CDR3 has 16 residues. CDR1 is KGHSH and CDR2 is LQKENI in the germline V gene. V was trimmed by 3 bases and J by 3 bases, leaving 15 bases between them. DNA for the CDR3: TGTGCCAGCTCACCGAGTTGGGGGTTCCACTACAATGAGCAGTTCTTC. Its protein product is CASSPSWGFHYNEQFF.

This clonotype was picked up a small number of times. The chain carries TRBV24-1 and TRBJ2-7; D is ambiguous. V lost 3 bases and J 4 bases, leaving 6 bases between the germline ends. Germline V gives CDR1 KGHDR, CDR2 SFDVKD. The CDR3 covers 12 residues. CDR3 sequence (DNA): TGTGCCACCAGTGATCCCGGATACGAGCAGTACTTC. Its protein product is CATSDPGYEQYF.

CDR3 protein: CASSQRTATDTQYF. As DNA, the CDR3 is TGTGCCAGCAGCCAAAGGACAGCAACAGATACGCAGTATTTT. J is TRBJ2-3 and V is TRBV6-1; tentative D call: TRBD1 (6 bases). This CDR3 contains 14 residues. Trimming left V 6 bases short and J 3 bases short, with 13 bases between. The germline CDR1 and CDR2 sequences are MNHNS and SASEGT.

The CDR3 DNA follows: TGTGCCAGCAGCCGGCCGGGAGGGGGTGCGCGTGAGCAGTTCTTC. This gives the protein CASSRPGGGAREQFF. J is TRBJ2-1 and V is TRBV5-6, with TRBD2 matching 8 bases. This CDR3 has 15 residues. Looked up from germline, CDR1 is SGHDT and CDR2 is YYEEEE. V lost 4 bases and J lost 9; bases outside the gene matches: 12.

This rearrangement joins TRBV28 to TRBJ2-5; D unclear. The CDR3 has 14 amino acids. V lost 6 bases, J lost 3 bases, and 14 bases lay in between. In germline, CDR1 is MDHEN, CDR2 SYDVKM. DNA for the CDR3: TGTGCCAGCAGCCTACAACGCCCGGAAGAGACCCAGTACTTC. It encodes CASSLQRPEETQYF.